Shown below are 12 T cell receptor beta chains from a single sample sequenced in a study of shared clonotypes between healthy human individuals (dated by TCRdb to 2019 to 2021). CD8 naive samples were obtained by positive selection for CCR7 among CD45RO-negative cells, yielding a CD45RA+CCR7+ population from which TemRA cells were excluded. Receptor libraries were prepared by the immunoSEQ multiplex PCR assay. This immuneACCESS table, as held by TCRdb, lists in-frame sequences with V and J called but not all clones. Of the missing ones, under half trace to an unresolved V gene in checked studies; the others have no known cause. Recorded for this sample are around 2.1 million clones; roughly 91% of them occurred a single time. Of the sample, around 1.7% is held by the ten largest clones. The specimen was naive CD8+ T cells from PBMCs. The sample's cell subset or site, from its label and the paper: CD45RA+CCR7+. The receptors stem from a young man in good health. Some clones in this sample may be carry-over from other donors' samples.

For the CDR3, the DNA is TGTGCCAGCAGCTTAGGGGACAGCTTCCTATATGGCTACACCTTC. Encoded protein: CASSLGDSFLYGYTF. The V and J genes are TRBV7-9 and TRBJ1-2, with 7 bases that match TRBD1. Germline CDR1 is SEHNR and CDR2 is FQNEAQ (reference sequence). This CDR3 region has 15 residues. V gave up 1 base and J gave up 5 bases; unmatched junction bases: 7.

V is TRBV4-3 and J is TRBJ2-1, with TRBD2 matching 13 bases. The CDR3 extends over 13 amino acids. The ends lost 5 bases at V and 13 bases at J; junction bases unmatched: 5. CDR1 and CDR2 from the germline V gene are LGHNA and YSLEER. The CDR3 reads CASSTTSGRAQFF. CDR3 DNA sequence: TGCGCCAGCAGCACCACTAGCGGGAGGGCTCAGTTCTTC.

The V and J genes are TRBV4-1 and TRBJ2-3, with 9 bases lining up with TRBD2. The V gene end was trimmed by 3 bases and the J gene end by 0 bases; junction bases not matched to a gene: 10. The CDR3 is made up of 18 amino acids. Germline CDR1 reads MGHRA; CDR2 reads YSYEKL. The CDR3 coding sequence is TGCGCCAGCAGCCATTACTCCCCAACTAGCGGGAGCACAGATACGCAGTATTTT. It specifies CASSHYSPTSGSTDTQYF.

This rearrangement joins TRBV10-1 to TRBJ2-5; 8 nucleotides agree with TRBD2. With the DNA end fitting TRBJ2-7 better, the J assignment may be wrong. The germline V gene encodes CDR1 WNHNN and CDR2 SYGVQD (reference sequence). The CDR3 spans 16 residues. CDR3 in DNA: TGCGCCAGCAGTGAGCCTGGACTAGCTCGGGCCTACGAGCAGTACTTC. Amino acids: CASSEPGLARAYEQYF.

The CDR3 DNA reads as TGTGCCAGCAGCGCCGACCCATCCGGGACAGGGGCGCGGGCCAAAAACATTCAGTACTTC. Translating gives CASSADPSGTGARAKNIQYF. This chain links TRBV9 with TRBJ2-4; 10 nucleotides agree with TRBD1. V shed 3 bases and J 1 base; nucleotides not matched to a gene: 16. The CDR3 is 20 residues long. Per germline, CDR1 SGDLS and CDR2 YYNGEE.

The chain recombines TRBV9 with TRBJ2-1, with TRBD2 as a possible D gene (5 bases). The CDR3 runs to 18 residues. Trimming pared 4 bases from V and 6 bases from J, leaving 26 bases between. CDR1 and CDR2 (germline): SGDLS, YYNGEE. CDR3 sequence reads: CASSPYPLDGNSGNEQFF. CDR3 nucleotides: TGTGCCAGCAGCCCCTACCCGCTAGACGGGAACTCCGGCAATGAGCAGTTCTTC.

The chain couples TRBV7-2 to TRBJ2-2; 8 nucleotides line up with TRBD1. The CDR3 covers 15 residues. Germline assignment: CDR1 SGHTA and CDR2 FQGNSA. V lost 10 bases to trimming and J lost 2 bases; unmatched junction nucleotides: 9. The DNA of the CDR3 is TGTGCCACCCGGGACAGGACCCTCAACACCGGGGAGCTGTTTTTT. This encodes CATRDRTLNTGELFF.

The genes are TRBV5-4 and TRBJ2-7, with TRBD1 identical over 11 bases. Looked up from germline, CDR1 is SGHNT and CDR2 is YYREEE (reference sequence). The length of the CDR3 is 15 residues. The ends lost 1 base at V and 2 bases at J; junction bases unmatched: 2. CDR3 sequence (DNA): TGTGCCAGCAGCTTGTTGGGACAGGGGGCCTACGAGCAGTACTTC. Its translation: CASSLLGQGAYEQYF.

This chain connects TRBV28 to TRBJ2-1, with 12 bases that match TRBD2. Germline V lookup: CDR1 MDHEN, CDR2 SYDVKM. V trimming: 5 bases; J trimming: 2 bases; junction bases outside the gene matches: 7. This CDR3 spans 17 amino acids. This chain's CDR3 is CASSTRTSGNPYNEQFF. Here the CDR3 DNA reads TGTGCCAGCAGTACGCGGACTAGCGGGAACCCCTACAATGAGCAGTTCTTC.

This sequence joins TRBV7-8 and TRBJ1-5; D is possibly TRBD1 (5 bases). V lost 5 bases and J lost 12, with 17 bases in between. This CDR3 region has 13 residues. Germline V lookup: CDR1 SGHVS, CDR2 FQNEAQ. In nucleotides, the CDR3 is TGTGCCAGCAGCCAGGGACGCCAGGGCCACCAGCATTTT. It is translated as CASSQGRQGHQHF.

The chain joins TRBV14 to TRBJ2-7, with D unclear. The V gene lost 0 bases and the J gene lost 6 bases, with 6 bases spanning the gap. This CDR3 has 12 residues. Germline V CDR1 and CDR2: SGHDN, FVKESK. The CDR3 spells CASSQDWGEQYF. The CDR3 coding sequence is TGTGCCAGCAGCCAAGATTGGGGCGAGCAGTACTTC. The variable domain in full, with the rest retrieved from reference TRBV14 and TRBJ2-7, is EAGVTQFPSHSVIEKGQTVTLRCDPISGHDNLYWYRRVMGKEIKFLLHFVKESKQDESGMPNNRFLAERTGGTYSTLKVQPAELEDSGVYFCASSQDWGEQYFGPGTRLTVT.

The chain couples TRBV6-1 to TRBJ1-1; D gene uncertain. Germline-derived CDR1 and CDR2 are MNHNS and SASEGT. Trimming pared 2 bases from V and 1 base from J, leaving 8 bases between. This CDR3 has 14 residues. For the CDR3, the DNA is TGTGCCAGCAGTGAACCGACACAGAACACTGAAGCTTTCTTT. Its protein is CASSEPTQNTEAFF.